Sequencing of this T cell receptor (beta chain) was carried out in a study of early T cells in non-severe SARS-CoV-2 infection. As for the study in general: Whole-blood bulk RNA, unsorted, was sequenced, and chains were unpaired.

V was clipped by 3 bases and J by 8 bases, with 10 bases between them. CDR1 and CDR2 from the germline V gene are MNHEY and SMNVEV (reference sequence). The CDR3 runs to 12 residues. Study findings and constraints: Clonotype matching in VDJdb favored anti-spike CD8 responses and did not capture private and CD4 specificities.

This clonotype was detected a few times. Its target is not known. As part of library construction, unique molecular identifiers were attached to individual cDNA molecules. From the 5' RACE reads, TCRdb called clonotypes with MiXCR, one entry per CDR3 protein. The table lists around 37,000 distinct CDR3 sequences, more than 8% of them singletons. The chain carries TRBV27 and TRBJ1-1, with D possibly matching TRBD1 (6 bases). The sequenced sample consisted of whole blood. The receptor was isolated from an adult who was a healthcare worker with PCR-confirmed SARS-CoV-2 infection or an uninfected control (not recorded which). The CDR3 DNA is TGTGCCAGCAGTTTTCTGGGACAAGAAGCTTTCTTT. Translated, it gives CASSFLGQEAFF.